Detailed here is one T cell receptor beta chain. Libraries were prepared by immunoSEQ multiplex PCR; TCRdb keeps only in-frame clonotypes and omits some of them. Of 200,000 to 250,000 clones in the sample, roughly 90% were seen once. This record belongs to a study of blood T cell repertoires in COVID-19. In the study overall: PBMCs, B-cell-depleted T cells, or T cells were the source of the cDNA or gDNA that made up the material.

Germline CDR1 and CDR2: SQVTM and ANQGSEA. V was shortened by 4 bases and J by 6 bases, with 5 bases between the two germline ends. CDR3 size: 10 residues. This chain uses TRBV29-1 with TRBJ2-3; D remains unclear. Specimen: peripheral blood. The source of this sequence is a man aged 25 to 40 who had recovered from COVID-19. The CDR3: CSVVRDTQYF. The CDR3 DNA reads TGCAGCGTTGTGAGGGATACGCAGTATTTT.